The clone carrying this TCR beta chain was recorded only once. The antigen remains unidentified. It was with 60 Vbeta and 13 Jbeta primers that the PCR ran. Clones were read by immunoSEQ multiplex PCR, and TCRdb kept only the in-frame ones, dropping some. The sample records around 200,000 clones, 80% being singletons. These data come from a study of cytomegalovirus exposure and HLA in healthy donors. Turning to the study itself: Earlier, 110 million or so unique TCR beta sequences were recovered from around 190 million T cells by an analysis.

Overall study results and limits: Immune exposure information comprised only CMV serostatus.

Trimming removed 8 bases at V and 3 bases at J, with 19 bases between. CDR3 length: 15 residues. V is TRBV23-1 and J is TRBJ1-1; D perhaps matches TRBD1 (5 bases). TRBV23-1 is labeled an ORF, and its function is uncertain. This TCR was sampled from a boy under 18 in good health and CMV-seronegative. Material: PBMCs. CDR3 amino acids: CASPTEGGADTEAFF. As DNA, the CDR3 is TGCGCCAGCCCTACGGAGGGAGGGGCCGACACTGAAGCTTTCTTT.